The following is a TCR beta chain sequence with its context. Its antigen is undetermined. Nested PCRs (roughly 16 and 10 cycles, two total) were applied to TCRalpha and TCRbeta cDNA. For each CDR3 protein, TCRdb gives one entry from its re-call of the 5' RACE reads, without DNA. This sample's table has some 150,000 distinct CDR3 sequences. These data belong to a study of monozygotic twins with inflammatory bowel disease. Study results and limitations: On the inverse Simpson index, IBD patients scored lower for TCRbeta diversity than healthy co-twins. Healthy twins shared more clonotypes with others than IBD patients, most markedly active ones. In the analysis, different T cell subtypes could not be told apart.

Germline V gives CDR1 SGHDT, CDR2 YYEEEE. This CDR3 has 11 residues. The source is a human donor with ulcerative colitis or Crohn's disease, or a healthy co-twin of an affected twin (not recorded which). The V and J genes are TRBV5-6 and TRBJ2-1. Sequencing was carried out using blood. CDR3 sequence: CASSSRFEQFF.